What follows are 11 T cell receptor beta chains derived from one specimen sequenced in a study of regulatory T cells in long-lasting Graves disease. As to time point: newly diagnosed GD, antithyroid drugs for less than 3 months. Following extraction of RNA from PBMCs, that RNA was used to make the TCR library. With iRepertoire HTBI primers and Arm-PCR of CDR3 regions, TCR beta libraries were built. One entry per CDR3 protein results from TCRdb running MiXCR on the multiplex PCR reads. Of 200,000 to 250,000 distinct CDR3 sequences listed, 20% to 25% are singletons. The source material was peripheral blood mononuclear cells (PBMCs), sampled at new diagnosis, from a patient treated with antithyroid drugs. The receptors shown here come from a female donor with Graves disease.

In this sample, this clonotype turned up many times. The J gene is TRBJ2-3, the V gene TRBV7-6; 9 bases fit TRBD1. The CDR3 sequence is 15 residues long. Germline values: CDR1 SGHVS, CDR2 FNYEAQ. The J segment lost 8 bases and the V segment lost 4 bases, leaving 10 bases of the junction unmatched. The CDR3 region has the DNA TGTGCCAGCAGCTCCACCGGGACAGGGCAAGGTACGCAGTATTTT. It encodes CASSSTGTGQGTQYF.

This clonotype was observed at least ten times. The chain recombines TRBV27 with TRBJ2-5; 7 bases align to TRBD2. CDR3 length: 15 residues. J was trimmed by 1 base and V by 5 bases; bases with no gene match: 7. The germline V gene encodes CDR1 MNHEY and CDR2 SMNVEV (reference sequence). The CDR3 coding sequence is TGTGCCAGCAGTCCTATTGTAGCGGGCCAAGAGACCCAGTACTTC. Its translation is CASSPIVAGQETQYF.

The chain uses TRBV27 and TRBJ2-7, with 8 positions matching TRBD2. This CDR3 comprises 16 residues. The germline gives CDR1 MNHEY, CDR2 SMNVEV (reference sequence). V trimming: 8 bases; J trimming: 6 bases; junction bases outside the gene matches: 18. The CDR3 nucleotides read TGTGCCAGCCCACAAGCGGGGGACTCGCCGGGTTGCGAGCAGTACTTC. Its protein is CASPQAGDSPGCEQYF.

Regarding this clonotype: With only one base between it and a far larger clone, this is likely a read error. The gene calls are TRBV9 and TRBJ1-1; no reliable D call. CDR1 and CDR2 from the germline V gene are SGDLS and YYNGEE. CDR3 length equals 14 residues. Between the trimmed V and J ends, which lost 4 bases and 3 bases, there was a span of 13 bases. CDR3 sequence (DNA): TGTGCCAGCAGCTCCCTCCTCCAGTACACTGAAGCTTTCTTT. Residues: CASSSLLQYTEAFF. Full variable domain (rest looked up from reference TRBV9 and TRBJ1-1): DSGVTQTPKHLITATGQRVTLRCSPRSGDLSVYWYQQSLDQGLQFLIQYYNGEERAKGNILERFSAQQFPDLHSELNLSSLELGDSALYFCASSSLLQYTEAFFGQGTRLTVV.

This clonotype was counted at least ten times. The chain carries TRBV12-3 or TRBV12-4 and TRBJ2-1; TRBD1 agrees at 9 bases. After removal of 7 bases from V and 5 bases from J, the junction contained 9 bases not matched to a gene. This CDR3 spans 15 amino acids. Written as DNA, the CDR3 is TGTGCCAGCACCACGGACAGGGGAAACCACAATGAGCAGTTCTTC. Protein: CASTTDRGNHNEQFF.

There are many counts of this clonotype. The chain employs TRBV7-8 and TRBJ1-4; D is unclear. Trimming stripped 0 bases from V and 8 bases from J, with 10 bases between. The CDR3 is made up of 14 amino acids. From germline, CDR1 is SGHVS and CDR2 FQNEAQ. Here the CDR3 reads CASSLAGFDEKLFF. As DNA, the CDR3 is TGTGCCAGCAGCTTAGCCGGATTTGACGAAAAACTGTTTTTT.

Turning to this clonotype: A much larger clone lies one base from this, so it may be a read error. This chain connects TRBV6-5 to TRBJ2-1; D is possibly TRBD2 (5 bases). V gave up 2 bases and J gave up 0 bases, with 8 bases separating them. Germline assignment: CDR1 MNHEY and CDR2 SVGAGI. The length of the CDR3 is 15 residues. CDR3: CASSYRGNSYNEQFF. The CDR3 DNA reads TGTGCCAGCAGTTACCGGGGAAACTCCTACAATGAGCAGTTCTTC.

Ten or more counts support this clonotype. The V and J genes are TRBV7-8 and TRBJ2-7; TRBD2 matches 11 bases. Germline loops: CDR1 SGHVS, CDR2 FQNEAQ. The CDR3 spans 18 residues. Unmatched junction bases numbered 8, after V lost 1 base and J lost 0 bases. The CDR3 protein is CASSLGAHSGRASYEQYF. CDR3 bases: TGTGCCAGCAGCTTAGGGGCCCATAGCGGGAGGGCCTCCTACGAGCAGTACTTC. The full variable domain, in which reference TRBV7-8 and TRBJ2-7 provide the parts outside the CDR3, is GAGVSQSPRYKVAKRGQDVALRCDPISGHVSLFWYQQALGQGPEFLTYFQNEAQLDKSGLPSDRFFAERPEGSVSTLKIQRTQQEDSAVYLCASSLGAHSGRASYEQYFGPGTRLTVT.

This clonotype has ten or more counts. V is TRBV28 and J is TRBJ1-2; D possibly corresponds to TRBD1 (5 bases). The CDR3 is made up of 15 amino acids. Per germline, CDR1 MDHEN and CDR2 SYDVKM. The V end was cut by 2 bases, the J end by 5 bases, with 15 bases between. The CDR3 DNA follows: TGTGCCAGCAGTTTAGCCCCCCCAGGGAGGTATGGCTACACCTTC. This sequence encodes CASSLAPPGRYGYTF.

This clonotype was seen at least ten times. The V and J genes are TRBV30 and TRBJ1-3, with D uncertain. This CDR3 is built from 14 residues. The V gene lost 2 bases and the J gene lost 1 base, with 9 bases spanning the gap. CDR1 is GTSNPN, CDR2 SVGIG, per germline (reference sequence). The CDR3 spells CAWSKGFSGNTIYF. In DNA, the CDR3 is TGTGCCTGGAGTAAGGGTTTTTCTGGAAACACCATATATTTT.

There are a few counts of this clonotype. The chain employs TRBV6-2 or TRBV6-3 and TRBJ1-5; TRBD1 matches 11 bases. V was clipped by 4 bases and J by 4 bases; unmatched bases: 3. The CDR3 has 15 residues. In germline, CDR1 is MNHEY, CDR2 SVGEGT. The CDR3 DNA reads as TGTGCCAGCAGTTCGGGACAGGGGGAGAATCAGCCCCAGCATTTT. Protein product: CASSSGQGENQPQHF.